This TCR beta chain was recovered during a study of T cell responses to AZD1222 COVID-19 vaccine. Overall study findings and caveats: A reported finding is that nearly half of spike-specific TCRs target unmutated variant regions. Spike-spanning, vaccine-associated CD4 TCRs were dominant at 160-218 and 743-854. Donors were mostly white British, more females; clonal diversity possibly underestimated. Repertoires were obtained only post-peak T cell response.

TCRdb's copy holds only in-frame clones and misses some; the assay was immunoSEQ multiplex PCR. This table has around 150,000 clones, around 94% appearing once. Concerning this clone: What it binds is unknown.

V trimming: 0 bases; J trimming: 5 bases; junction bases outside the gene matches: 3. Germline CDR1 SGHRS, CDR2 YFSETQ. The CDR3 loop spans 14 amino acids. This TCR was recovered from an adult who received the AZD1222 COVID-19 vaccine. Here the sequenced sample was peripheral blood, taken 28 days after the second AZD1222 dose. This chain joins TRBV5-1 and TRBJ2-5; TRBD2 aligns across 8 bases. CDR3 amino acids: CASSLGLAGETQYF. Here the CDR3 DNA reads TGCGCCAGCAGCTTGGGTCTAGCGGGCGAGACCCAGTACTTC.